This T cell receptor (beta chain) was obtained from a study of cytomegalovirus exposure and HLA in healthy donors (dated by TCRdb to the late 2010s). About the investigation overall: According to a later analysis, one platform produced both the 110 or so validation repertoires and the approximately 600 repertoires of the first cohort. The study aimed to test whether cataloging public T cell receptors could reveal signatures of past pathogen exposure. In addition to the first cohort of 666 subjects, a separate validation cohort of under 150 different subjects was used. The study combined high-throughput TCR immunosequencing, statistical association of individual TCRs with disease status, and machine learning to predict cytomegalovirus infection status. Here is what the overall study found, with its caveats: A total of fewer than 200 TCR beta chains were listed by the study as associated with cytomegalovirus. The authors suggested that the approach could potentially be generalized to other disease states and immunological phenotypes. A later analysis found that TCRs clustered in the first cohort also tended to co-occur in the roughly 110 validation repertoires, with approximately 95% of cluster scores above 0. All 120 or so repertoires were used to score co-occurrence in the validation cohort in a later analysis, because that analysis had no HLA typing for the cohort. While some public TCRs were present in many individuals, most TCR sequences turned up only very rarely across donors. Three of the identified cytomegalovirus-associated TCR beta chains were confirmed in vitro to be specific for cytomegalovirus antigens. Cytomegalovirus status was reported to be diagnosed by the classifier with high specificity and sensitivity in both the original and validation cohorts.

From cysteine to phenylalanine, the CDR3 is 13 amino acids long. The entry retains the CDR3 DNA only, 39 bases that are in frame from base 1. V is cut back by 5 bases and J by 13 bases, with 12 bases in the junction unmatched. The germline V gene specifies MNHEY as CDR1 and SVGAGI as CDR2. The donors belonged to the validation cohort of approximately 130 subjects, which was separate from the 666-subject first cohort. Library generation was performed with the immunoSEQ multiplex PCR assay. The authors' pipeline ran thus. A statistical classification framework was developed to diagnose cytomegalovirus status using the catalog of TCR beta chain sequences. The immuneACCESS repertoire file appears here via TCRdb, limited to in-frame rearrangements. These files lack a portion of the clones; in checked studies, under half of the deficit traces to unresolved V genes, and the cause of the others is not known. V, J and clone size derive from that table, while D and trimming were established from the DNA sequence. For this sample there are 150,000 to 200,000 clones; roughly 89% appear just once. Of the sample, 4% to 4.5% falls within the top ten clones.

Of note for this clone: No cognate antigen has been identified for it. It has no much larger one-base neighbor in the sample; base qualities were not kept.

The chain was built from TRBV6-5 and TRBJ2-3, and 7 junctional nucleotides match TRBD1. The clonotype was recovered from a man younger than 30 in good health and CMV-seropositive. What was sequenced was PBMCs. The CDR3 loop reads CASSGGPGTVEYF. The nucleotide sequence reads TGTGCCAGCAGTGGCGGACCCGGGACAGTGGAGTATTTT.